Listed here are 13 T cell receptor beta chains from one sample, sequenced in a study of cytotoxic CD8 clonotypes in ibrutinib-treated CLL. Sequencing was performed with immunoSEQ multiplex PCR; in TCRdb, only in-frame clones are kept and a portion is missing. This sample carries approximately 280,000 clones, more than 70% of them seen once, and the ten largest clones take 5.6%. The source was PBMCs, collected at disease progression, from a patient treated with ibrutinib. The source is a human donor with chronic lymphocytic leukemia.

This clone was observed once. The chain links TRBV9 to TRBJ2-7, with D tentatively TRBD1 or TRBD2 (6 bases each). This CDR3 comprises 14 residues. Looked up from germline, CDR1 is SGDLS and CDR2 is YYNGEE. Trimming took off 4 bases at V and 2 bases at J, with 13 bases between the two ends. The CDR3 region is CASSSEGGAYEQYF. As DNA, the CDR3 is TGTGCCAGCAGCTCCGAGGGGGGAGCCTACGAGCAGTACTTC.

V and J are TRBV28 and TRBJ1-3, with a weak D call TRBD1 (5 bases). CDR3 length: 13 amino acids. Germline V lookup: CDR1 MDHEN, CDR2 SYDVKM. Trimming stripped 7 bases from V and 4 bases from J, with 11 bases between. The DNA for the CDR3 is TGTGCCAGCATGACAGAACCGGGAAACACCATATATTTT. It encodes CASMTEPGNTIYF. The full variable domain, its missing parts supplied by reference TRBV28 and TRBJ1-3, is DVKVTQSSRYLVKRTGEKVFLECVQDMDHENMFWYRQDPGLGLRLIYFSYDVKMKEKGDIPEGYSVSREKKERFSLILESASTNQTSMYLCASMTEPGNTIYFGEGSWLTVV.

This chain connects TRBV28 to TRBJ2-4; perhaps TRBD1 as D (5 bases). The CDR3 totals 15 residues. Trimming took 3 bases from V and 4 from J, leaving 13 bases between them. Germline-derived CDR1 and CDR2 are MDHEN and SYDVKM. CDR3 in DNA: TGTGCCAGCAGTTTGCGACGGACAAGTAAAAACATTCAGTACTTC. The encoded protein is CASSLRRTSKNIQYF.

This sequence joins TRBV18 and TRBJ1-1; possible D gene TRBD1, 5 bases. CDR1 is KGHSH, CDR2 LQKENI, per germline. V was shortened by 9 bases and J by 1 base, with 9 bases between the two germline ends. The CDR3 covers 12 residues. DNA for the CDR3: TGTGCCAGTGCAGGGTGGAACACTGAAGCTTTCTTT. Translation gives CASAGWNTEAFF. Full variable domain (remainder filled in from reference TRBV18 and TRBJ1-1): NAGVMQNPRHLVRRRGQEARLRCSPMKGHSHVYWYRQLPEEGLKFMVYLQKENIIDESGMPKERFSAEFPKEGPSILRIQQVVRGDSAAYFCASAGWNTEAFFGQGTRLTVV.

The gene calls are TRBV7-9 and TRBJ1-1, with D possibly matching TRBD1 (6 bases). The germline V gene encodes CDR1 SEHNR and CDR2 FQNEAQ (reference sequence). CDR3 length: 15 residues. Trimming took 5 bases from V and 4 from J, leaving 17 bases between them. In nucleotides, the CDR3 is TGTGCCAGCAGCCCGCCCTACAGGGCCCCCACTGAAGCTTTCTTT. Translated: CASSPPYRAPTEAFF.

This sequence joins TRBV6-5 and TRBJ2-5; 7 nucleotides align to TRBD1. V was clipped by 6 bases and J by 4 bases; unmatched bases: 8. This CDR3 has 14 amino acids. The germline V gene has CDR1 MNHEY and CDR2 SVGAGI. Here the CDR3 reads CASSSRGLAETQYF. CDR3 bases: TGTGCCAGCAGCAGCAGGGGGTTGGCAGAGACCCAGTACTTC.

This clone turned up a few times. V is TRBV7-3 and J is TRBJ1-1; no definite D call. The V end was cut by 4 bases, the J end by 2 bases, with 8 bases between. This CDR3 region has 13 residues. The germline V gene has CDR1 SGHTA and CDR2 FQGTGA. CDR3 protein: CASSSRPNTEAFF. CDR3 nucleotides: TGTGCCAGCAGCTCTCGGCCAAACACTGAAGCTTTCTTT.

V is TRBV19 and J is TRBJ1-6; 7 positions agree with TRBD1. CDR1 is LNHDA, CDR2 SQIVND, per germline (reference sequence). This CDR3 region has 14 residues. The junction had 6 bases not matched to a gene; V was cut back by 3 bases and J by 10 bases. The CDR3 loop is CASSMRGPYSPLHF. CDR3 in DNA: TGTGCCAGTAGTATGAGGGGGCCTTACTCACCCCTCCACTTT.

This chain joins TRBV6-6 and TRBJ2-7; 10 bases map to TRBD2. This CDR3 has 14 residues. The V gene's germline CDR1 is MNHNY and CDR2 SVGAGI (reference sequence). V gave up 8 bases and J gave up 1 base; unmatched junction bases: 5. In DNA form, the CDR3 reads TGTGCCAGCGACGAACTAGCGGGGTCCTACGAGCAGTACTTC. This gives the protein CASDELAGSYEQYF.

This chain joins TRBV6-6 and TRBJ1-3; D uncertain. The V end was cut by 0 bases, the J end by 8 bases, with 14 bases between. Germline CDR1 MNHNY, CDR2 SVGAGI (reference sequence). The CDR3 extends over 15 amino acids. The CDR3 sequence: CASSYSLGLSYTIYF. CDR3 bases: TGTGCCAGCAGTTACTCTTTAGGCTTAAGTTACACCATATATTTT.

This chain uses TRBV16 with TRBJ1-2; D is unclear. Germline V gives CDR1 KGHSY, CDR2 FQNENV. V was clipped by 0 bases and J by 0 bases, with 8 bases between them. CDR3 size: 15 residues. The CDR3 DNA reads as TGTGCCAGCAGCCAATCTCGAAAGGCTAACTATGGCTACACCTTC. Amino acid sequence: CASSQSRKANYGYTF.

This clone was seen a single time. This sequence joins TRBV18 and TRBJ2-3; TRBD2 is a possible D gene (5 bases). Looked up from germline, CDR1 is KGHSH and CDR2 is LQKENI. The V gene lost 3 bases and the J gene lost 4 bases, with 8 bases spanning the gap. CDR3 size: 13 residues. The CDR3 DNA reads as TGTGCCAGCTCACCGGGAGTTGCAGATACGCAGTATTTT. This translates into CASSPGVADTQYF. The full variable domain, with the rest looked up from reference TRBV18 and TRBJ2-3, is NAGVMQNPRHLVRRRGQEARLRCSPMKGHSHVYWYRQLPEEGLKFMVYLQKENIIDESGMPKERFSAEFPKEGPSILRIQQVVRGDSAAYFCASSPGVADTQYFGPGTRLTVL.

The chain couples TRBV2 to TRBJ1-1; D remains ambiguous. The CDR3 spans 11 residues. V shed 5 bases and J shed 2 bases, with 3 bases lying between them. Germline CDR1 is SNHLY and CDR2 is FYNNEI. CDR3 sequence (DNA): TGTGCCAGCAGTCTTAACACTGAAGCTTTCTTT. This encodes CASSLNTEAFF. Looking up the rest from reference TRBV2 and TRBJ1-1 gives the full variable domain: EPEVTQTPSHQVTQMGQEVILRCVPISNHLYFYWYRQILGQKVEFLVSFYNNEISEKSEIFDDQFSVERPDGSNFTLKIRSTKLEDSAMYFCASSLNTEAFFGQGTRLTVV.